A single sample is the source of the 2 T cell receptor beta chains below, sequenced in a study of blood T cell repertoires in COVID-19. Assay: immunoSEQ multiplex PCR; the TCRdb copy retains only in-frame clones and omits some. The sample has 300,000 or so clones, around 81% seen once. The sequenced material came from peripheral blood. The receptor source for this set is a woman aged 45-60 years with active or convalescent COVID-19.

The gene calls are TRBV29-1 and TRBJ2-3; 8 nucleotides match TRBD2. The V gene's germline CDR1 is SQVTM and CDR2 ANQGSEA. The CDR3 has 16 amino acids. J lost 0 bases, V lost 6 bases, and 11 bases had no gene match. CDR3 sequence reads: CSVRGAGEGSTDTQYF. In DNA form, the CDR3 reads TGCAGCGTGCGGGGAGCGGGAGAGGGGAGCACAGATACGCAGTATTTT.

The chain links TRBV21-1 to TRBJ2-1; the DNA was not compared with TRBD1, the D call given in the table. TRBV21-1 is reported as a pseudogene. The CDR3 totals 15 residues. The CDR3 region is CASLRSGGGHDEQFF. In nucleotides, the CDR3 is TGTGCCAGCCTCAGATCAGGGGGCGGGCATGATGAGCAGTTCTTC.